This TCR beta chain was documented in a study of beta chain features in type 1 diabetes. In total, each donor contributed a single heparinised blood draw that averaged approximately 0.12 L. By way of CD45RO/CCR7/CD25/CD127/CD95/CD27, the CD4+ regulatory, stem cell-like memory, central memory and naive cells were sorted. This clone was detected a few times. The antigen is not known. The germline gives CDR1 SQVTM, CDR2 ANQGSEA. J lost 0 bases, V lost 5 bases, and 1 base had no gene match. The CDR3 is made up of 13 amino acids. Study-level points and caveats: All four CD4+ subsets of Type 1 diabetes patients contained TCRB CDR3s that were moderately but significantly shorter. VDJ junctions from type 1 diabetes patients carried fewer insertions and larger deletions.

Since all of the isolated RNA was reverse transcribed, expressed TCRB transcripts were what got sequenced. Libraries were prepared by immunoSEQ multiplex PCR; TCRdb keeps only in-frame clonotypes and omits some of them. The sample lists some 240,000 clones; under 20% were seen once. The sequenced sample was naive CD4+ T cells from blood. The V and J genes are TRBV29-1 and TRBJ2-1; 7 bases are shared with TRBD2. The origin of this receptor is a man under 40 with type 1 diabetes. CDR3 region: CSVRDYSYNEQFF. CDR3 DNA sequence: TGCAGCGTTCGGGACTACTCCTACAATGAGCAGTTCTTC.